The clone carrying this T cell receptor beta chain showed up just a few times. Its antigen remains unidentified. The sample comes from a study of CD8+ T cells in alopecia areata. Study results and limitations: Treatment with tofacitinib significantly lowered scalp clonality and reduced expanded CD8+ clones among the top 100. Scalp specimens additionally yield sequences from normal skin's resident alphabeta T cells.

Looked up from germline, CDR1 is DFQATT and CDR2 is SNEGSKA (reference sequence). This CDR3 contains 11 residues. Trimming left V 3 bases short and J 11 bases short, with 10 bases between. This sample's treatment: oral pan-JAK inhibitor, 5-10 mg twice daily. Reverse transcription of extracted RNA yielded cDNA, which provided the sequencing template. Produced via immunoSEQ multiplex PCR; TCRdb's table is partial and in-frame only. Of about 270,000 clones in the sample, around three fifths were seen once. The specimen comprised CD4+ T cells sorted from blood, sampled between weeks 51 and 54, from a patient treated with tofacitinib. This TCR was recovered from a human donor with alopecia areata. V gene TRBV20-1 combines with J gene TRBJ1-4; D unclear. The CDR3 DNA sequence: TGCAGTGCTAGGAATGAAGGGAAACTGTTTTTT. Residues: CSARNEGKLFF.